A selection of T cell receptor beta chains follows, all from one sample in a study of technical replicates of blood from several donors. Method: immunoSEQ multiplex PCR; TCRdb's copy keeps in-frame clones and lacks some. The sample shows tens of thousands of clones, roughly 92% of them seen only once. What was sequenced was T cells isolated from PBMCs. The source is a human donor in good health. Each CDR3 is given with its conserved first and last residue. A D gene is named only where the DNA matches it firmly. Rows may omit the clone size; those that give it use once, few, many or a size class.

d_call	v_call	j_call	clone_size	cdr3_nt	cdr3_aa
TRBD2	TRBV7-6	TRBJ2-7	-	TGTGCCAGCAGCTTTCCACTAGCGGGAGACTACGAGCAGTACTTC	CASSFPLAGDYEQYF
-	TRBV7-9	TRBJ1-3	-	TGTGCCAGCAGCCTAAAAAATCCGGGACTTCGGAGGGGAAACACCATATATTTT	CASSLKNPGLRRGNTIYF
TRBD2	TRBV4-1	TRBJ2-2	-	TGCGCCAGCAGCCAAGAGCACTCGGGAGGCACCGGGGAGCTGTTTTTT	CASSQEHSGGTGELFF
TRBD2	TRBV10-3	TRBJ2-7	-	TGTGCCATCACTGAGCGGGAGGGTACCGAGCAGTACTTC	CAITEREGTEQYF
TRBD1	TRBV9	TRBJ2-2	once	TGTGCCAGCAGCGTCAGGGGGTCAGGGGAGCTGTTTTTT	CASSVRGSGELFF
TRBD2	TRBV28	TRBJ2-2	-	TGTGCCAGCAGTTTGGTAGCGGGTAGCACCGGGGAGCTGTTTTTT	CASSLVAGSTGELFF
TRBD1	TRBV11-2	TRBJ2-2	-	TGTGCCAGCAGCTTTACGAGGACAGGGAACACCGGGGAGCTGTTTTTT	CASSFTRTGNTGELFF
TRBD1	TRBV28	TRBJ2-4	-	TGTGCCAGCAGTTTCCGGGACAGATTAGCCAAAAACATTCAGTACTTC	CASSFRDRLAKNIQYF
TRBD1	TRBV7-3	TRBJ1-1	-	TGTGCCAGCAGTCTAATACAGGGGGTGGGGACTGAAGCTTTCTTT	CASSLIQGVGTEAFF
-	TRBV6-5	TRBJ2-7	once	TGTGCCAGCAGTTTAGAAATAGAAACAGGTCTCTACGAGCAGTACTTC	CASSLEIETGLYEQYF
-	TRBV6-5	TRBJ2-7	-	TGTGCCAGCAGTTACTCGATTGGGACTCAACTATACGAGCAGTACTTC	CASSYSIGTQLYEQYF
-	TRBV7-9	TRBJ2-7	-	TGTGCCAGCAGCTTTGGAGGGCCTAGGTACGAGCAGTACTTC	CASSFGGPRYEQYF
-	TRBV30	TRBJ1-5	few	TGTGCCTGGAGTACAGGGAATCAGCCCCAGCATTTT	CAWSTGNQPQHF
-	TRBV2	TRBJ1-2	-	TGTGCCAGCAGTGAGGTTACAGGGACTAACTATGGCTACACCTTC	CASSEVTGTNYGYTF
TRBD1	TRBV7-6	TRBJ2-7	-	TGTGCCAGCAGCTTCGGACAGGGTTACGAGCAGTACTTC	CASSFGQGYEQYF
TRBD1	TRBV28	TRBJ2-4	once	TGTGCCAGCAGGATGACAGGGCCCAAAAACATTCAGTACTTC	CASRMTGPKNIQYF
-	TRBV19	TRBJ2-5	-	TGTGCCAGTAGTATTCCCGGAGAAGAGACCCAGTACTTC	CASSIPGEETQYF
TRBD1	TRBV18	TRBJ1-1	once	TGTGCCAGCTCACCACTCCCGGGACAGGGGGCGCAGACAACTGTTAAGACTGAAGCTTTCTTT	CASSPLPGQGAQTTVKTEAFF
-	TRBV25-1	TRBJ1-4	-	TGTGCCAGCAGTGAAGGGCCAGCAACTAATGAAAAACTGTTTTTT	CASSEGPATNEKLFF
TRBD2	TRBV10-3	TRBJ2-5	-	TGTGCCATCAGGCCTAGCGGGAGGATGTACCAAGAGACCCAGTACTTC	CAIRPSGRMYQETQYF
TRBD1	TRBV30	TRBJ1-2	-	TGTGCCTACTATCGGACAGGGCGGCACTATGGCTACACCTTC	CAYYRTGRHYGYTF
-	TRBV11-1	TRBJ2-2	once	TGTGCCAGCAGGCGAGACTGGAACACCGGGGAGCTGTTTTTT	CASRRDWNTGELFF
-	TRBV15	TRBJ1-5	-	TGTGCCACCAGCAGAGTGGAAGGGGATCAGCCCCAGCATTTT	CATSRVEGDQPQHF
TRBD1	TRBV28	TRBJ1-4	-	TGTGCCAGCAGTAGTCAGGGGGAATCAACTAATGAAAAACTGTTTTTT	CASSSQGESTNEKLFF
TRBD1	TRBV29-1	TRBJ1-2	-	TGCAGCGTCCGACCACAGGGGGCGGGTGGCTACACCTTC	CSVRPQGAGGYTF
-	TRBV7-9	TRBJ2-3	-	TGTGCCACGACTGGTAGGCTAGATACGCAGTATTTT	CATTGRLDTQYF
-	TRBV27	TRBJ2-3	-	TGTGCCAGCAGTTTTGGGGGAGGCCTTGAAAGCACAGATACGCAGTATTTT	CASSFGGGLESTDTQYF
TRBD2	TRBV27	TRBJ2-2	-	TGTGCCAGCAGTTTATCGGCGGCTAGCGGGAGGACCGGGGAGCTGTTTTTT	CASSLSAASGRTGELFF
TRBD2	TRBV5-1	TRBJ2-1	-	TGCGCCAGCAGCGTGGCCGCTAGCGGGAGGGGGGGGAATGAGCAGTTCTTC	CASSVAASGRGGNEQFF
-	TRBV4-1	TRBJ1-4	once	TGCGCCAGCAGCCAAGATGGAGAGGGGACAAATGAAAAACTGTTTTTT	CASSQDGEGTNEKLFF
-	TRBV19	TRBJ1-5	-	TGTGCCAGTAGTATTACGGGTCAGCCCCAGCATTTT	CASSITGQPQHF
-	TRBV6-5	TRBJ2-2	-	TGTGCCAGCAGCCCCAGGGGCGCAAACACCGGGGAGCTGTTTTTT	CASSPRGANTGELFF
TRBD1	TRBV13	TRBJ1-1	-	TGTGCCAGCAACCTTAGGACAGGGACAATGAACACTGAAGCTTTCTTT	CASNLRTGTMNTEAFF
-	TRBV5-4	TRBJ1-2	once	TGTGCCAGCAGCTCACAGGGTATCGATGGCTACACCTTC	CASSSQGIDGYTF
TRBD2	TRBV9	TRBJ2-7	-	TGTGCCAGCAGCGGAACGGGGGGATACGAGCAGTACTTC	CASSGTGGYEQYF
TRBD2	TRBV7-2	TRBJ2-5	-	TGTGCCAGCAGCCGAGGTGGTAGCGGGAGAGGGGAGACCCAGTACTTC	CASSRGGSGRGETQYF
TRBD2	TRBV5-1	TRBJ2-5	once	TGCGCCAGCAGCTACCCGAGGGAGGGAGGGGAGACCCAGTACTTC	CASSYPREGGETQYF
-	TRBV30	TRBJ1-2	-	TGTGCCTGGAGTGTACTAGGCATTAACTATGGCTACACCTTC	CAWSVLGINYGYTF
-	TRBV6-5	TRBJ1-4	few	TGTGCCAGCAGGAGGCAGGGTAATGAAAAACTGTTTTTT	CASRRQGNEKLFF
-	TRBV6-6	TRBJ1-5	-	TGTGCCAGCAGTCAAGGGGGGGACAATCAGCCCCAGCATTTT	CASSQGGDNQPQHF
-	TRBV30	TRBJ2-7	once	TGTGCCTGGATATGGGACACCGGGAACGAGCAGTACTTC	CAWIWDTGNEQYF
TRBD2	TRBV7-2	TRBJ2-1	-	TGTGCCAGCAGCCTCACTAGCGGGAGTGACTTTAATGAGCAGTTCTTC	CASSLTSGSDFNEQFF
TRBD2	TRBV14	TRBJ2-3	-	TGTGCCAGCAGCCAATTCCGGACTAGCGGGAGGGCAGATACGCAGTATTTT	CASSQFRTSGRADTQYF
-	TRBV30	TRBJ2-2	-	TGTGCCTGGACCCCTATACTGGGGGAGCTGTTTTTT	CAWTPILGELFF
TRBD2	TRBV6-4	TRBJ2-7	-	TGTGCCAGCAGTGAGGTGAGGACTAGCGGGAGTTCCTACGAGCAGTACTTC	CASSEVRTSGSSYEQYF
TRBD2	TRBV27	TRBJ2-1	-	TGTGCCAGCAGTTTGATGCTCCGCGGACTAGCGCGTAATGAGCAGTTCTTC	CASSLMLRGLARNEQFF
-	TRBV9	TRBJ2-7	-	TGTGCCAGCAGCGTATCTGGGGCCACCTACGAGCAGTACTTC	CASSVSGATYEQYF
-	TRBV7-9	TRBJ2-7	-	TGTGCCAGCAGCTCCGGACACTCCTACGAGCAGTACTTC	CASSSGHSYEQYF
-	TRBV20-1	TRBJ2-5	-	TGCAGTGCTAGAACTATGGAGACCCAGTACTTC	CSARTMETQYF
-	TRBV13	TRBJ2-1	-	TGTGCCAGCACCCACGTCGGGGGTTATGAGCAGTTCTTC	CASTHVGGYEQFF